This T cell receptor beta chain comes out of a study of T cells in Graves' hyperthyroidism and ophthalmopathy. The study, taken as a whole, reports: Expanded thyroid clonotypes (above 0.001) were mostly also found in blood. It was a median approximately six months before onset that the model predicted ophthalmopathy.

The investigators amplified TCR beta CDR3 regions from RNA transcripts. RT-PCR in the first round (using the HTBI primer set) targeted the TCR CDR3. TCRdb independently ran MiXCR on the multiplex PCR reads; one entry per CDR3 protein. The table lists 300,000 to 450,000 distinct CDR3 sequences, about 17% of them singletons. It was at first hyperthyroidism diagnosis, before any ophthalmopathy symptoms, that the blood sample was taken. Fresh 10 ml peripheral blood yielded PBMCs. Trimming took off 0 bases at V and 5 bases at J, with 8 bases between the two ends. The CDR3 runs 14 residues. Per the germline V gene, CDR1 is MNHNS and CDR2 is SASEGT. About this clonotype itself: Its antigen is not known.

The specimen was blood. The rearrangement joins TRBV6-1 to TRBJ2-1; D is unclear. This receptor was identified in a woman in her 30s with Graves' hyperthyroidism that later progressed to Graves' ophthalmopathy. CDR3 region: CASSEAGSHNEQFF. DNA of the CDR3: TGTGCCAGCAGTGAAGCGGGCAGCCACAATGAGCAGTTCTTC.